The 9 T cell receptor beta chains below were found in one sample sequenced in a study of shared clonotypes between healthy human individuals. Profiled with immunoSEQ multiplex PCR; TCRdb holds only in-frame clones, not every one. The table has some 550,000 clones, less than 98% seen once. Input material: naive CD4+ T cells sorted from blood. Indicated subset: CD45RA+ positively selected. The receptors come from a woman under 40 in good health.

The rearrangement joins TRBV2 to TRBJ2-3; either TRBD1 or TRBD2 may supply D (5 bases each). The germline V and J ends were trimmed by 8 bases and 6 bases, with 12 bases remaining between them. The CDR3 runs 12 residues. CDR1 is SNHLY, CDR2 FYNNEI, per germline. The CDR3 loop is CASLQAGDTQYF. As DNA, the CDR3 is TGTGCCAGCTTACAGGCGGGTGATACGCAGTATTTT. Supplemented by reference TRBV2 and TRBJ2-3, the full variable domain reads EPEVTQTPSHQVTQMGQEVILRCVPISNHLYFYWYRQILGQKVEFLVSFYNNEISEKSEIFDDQFSVERPDGSNFTLKIRSTKLEDSAMYFCASLQAGDTQYFGPGTRLTVL.

The chain employs TRBV25-1 and TRBJ2-1, with 11 nucleotides matching TRBD2. Germline V gene data show CDR1 as MGHDK and CDR2 as SYGVNS. The V segment lost 3 bases and the J segment 6 bases; nucleotides outside the gene matches: 4. There are 15 residues in the CDR3. The CDR3 bases are TGTGCCAGCAGTGATATAGCGGGAGGGCCCAATGAGCAGTTCTTC. Translation: CASSDIAGGPNEQFF.

This clone occurred once. The genes are TRBV5-1 and TRBJ2-5; TRBD1 is a possible D gene (7 bases). The CDR3 has 15 residues. Trimming cost V 4 bases and J 1 base, with 14 bases left between them. Germline loops: CDR1 SGHRS, CDR2 YFSETQ. The CDR3 coding sequence is TGCGCCAGCAGCGGGGGGACAGCGCTCCAAGAGACCCAGTACTTC. It translates to CASSGGTALQETQYF. Full variable domain (outside the CDR3, taken from reference TRBV5-1 and TRBJ2-5): KAGVTQTPRYLIKTRGQQVTLSCSPISGHRSVSWYQQTPGQGLQFLFEYFSETQRNKGNFPGRFSGRQFSNSRSEMNVSTLELGDSALYLCASSGGTALQETQYFGPGTRLLVL.

V gene TRBV6-5 combines with J gene TRBJ2-3, with 8 bases matching TRBD2. CDR3 length: 15 amino acids. CDR1 MNHEY and CDR2 SVGAGI come from the germline V gene. V trimming: 5 bases; J trimming: 2 bases; junction bases outside the gene matches: 6. Here the CDR3 DNA reads TGTGCCAGCAGTAACCTAGCGGGCTCCACAGATACGCAGTATTTT. It yields the protein CASSNLAGSTDTQYF.

Only a few counts were recorded for this clone. The V gene is TRBV10-1, the J gene TRBJ2-7; 11 nucleotides agree with TRBD2. Germline V gene data show CDR1 as WNHNN and CDR2 as SYGVQD (reference sequence). The CDR3 contains 13 residues. J was trimmed by 6 bases and V by 2 bases; bases with no gene match: 0. CDR3 sequence: CASSEGLAGEQYF. The CDR3 DNA reads TGCGCCAGCAGTGAGGGACTAGCGGGCGAGCAGTACTTC.

This chain links TRBV5-1 with TRBJ1-4; no reliable D call. Germline CDR1 SGHRS, CDR2 YFSETQ. V was shortened by 0 bases and J by 8 bases, with 17 bases between the two germline ends. There are 16 residues in the CDR3. This chain's CDR3 is CASSLGKDPTPEKLFF. The DNA for the CDR3 is TGCGCCAGCAGCTTGGGGAAGGATCCCACCCCCGAAAAACTGTTTTTT.

This chain uses TRBV5-1 with TRBJ2-1, with 8 bases identical to TRBD1. With 4 bases clipped from V and 7 bases from J, the junction kept 13 bases outside the gene matches. The CDR3 runs 16 residues. CDR1 and CDR2 from the germline V gene are SGHRS and YFSETQ. The CDR3 protein is CASSGRTGTQGNEQFF. CDR3 DNA sequence: TGCGCCAGCAGCGGCCGGACAGGGACTCAGGGGAATGAGCAGTTCTTC.

The J gene is TRBJ1-2, the V gene TRBV28; no clear D. Germline assignment: CDR1 MDHEN and CDR2 SYDVKM. The CDR3 is 13 amino acids. The germline V and J ends were trimmed by 10 bases and 4 bases, with 16 bases remaining between them. DNA for the CDR3: TGTGCCATTCCAAGCCCCACAGTCTATGGCTACACCTTC. This encodes CAIPSPTVYGYTF.

This chain uses TRBV6-6 with TRBJ1-1; D uncertain. This CDR3 spans 13 amino acids. Trimming left V 2 bases short and J 3 bases short, with 7 bases between. Germline values: CDR1 MNHNY, CDR2 SVGAGI (reference sequence). The CDR3 region is CASSYGRDTEAFF. CDR3 nucleotides: TGTGCCAGCAGTTACGGGAGGGACACTGAAGCTTTCTTT.